This T cell receptor beta chain was documented in a study of T-cell memory formation after mild COVID-19. The table lists this clonotype with a few counts. TCRdb processed the 5' RACE reads anew with MiXCR; each CDR3 protein has one entry. Of a few hundred thousand distinct CDR3 sequences listed, roughly 16% were seen once; the top ten hold roughly 20%. In germline, CDR1 is DFQATT, CDR2 SNEGSKA (reference sequence). V shed 2 bases and J 2 bases; nucleotides not matched to a gene: 5. The CDR3 totals 15 residues. This TCR derives from a man between 18 and 35 years old who had mild COVID-19 (a few samples of this study predate the infection). Cell type and time point are not known. The chain carries TRBV20-1 and TRBJ2-2, with 7 bases lining up with TRBD2. Sample: PBMCs or a T cell subset sorted from them (not recorded which). As DNA, the CDR3 is TGCAGTGCTAGACCCAGCGGGACTAACACCGGGGAGCTGTTTTTT. This translates into CSARPSGTNTGELFF.